The rows below give T cell receptor beta chains drawn from one sample of a study of cytomegalovirus exposure and HLA in healthy donors. Sequenced by immunoSEQ multiplex PCR; TCRdb stores in-frame clones only, minus some. The profile shows some 140,000 clones, almost 80% of them singletons. Specimen: PBMCs. These receptors were collected from a man aged 18 to 30 in good health and CMV-seronegative. Both conserved end residues are part of each CDR3.

v_gene,CDR3aa
TRBV6-4,CASSHLQGAGTGELFF
TRBV5-1,CASSPRTALTYEQYF
TRBV15,CATSSGPRGTGSYGYTF
TRBV5-5,CASSSGQVFGETQYF
TRBV11-3,CASSPESSGDTIYF
TRBV7-8,CASSQRQGYNSPLHF
TRBV7-9,CASSLRRSEASNYGYTF
TRBV27,CASSLNSIYGYTF
TRBV5-1,CASSFGDRGNTIYF
TRBV5-1,CASSLGRGWSTEAFF
TRBV27,CASSLDWAGYYGYTF
TRBV2,CASSRQGWTEAFF
TRBV5-4,CASSSGTDFSPLHF
TRBV9,CASSPSPKMHNEKLFF
TRBV4-1,CASSQEDRGDEQYF
TRBV18,CASSAFSNQPQHF
TRBV5-4,CASSFWVGQALGNTIYF
TRBV5-1,CASSPRGQQETQYF
TRBV14,CASSLTGTGSNEKLFF
TRBV7-6,CASSSEDRGPSPLHF
TRBV6-6,CASSYSSVIYGYTF
TRBV7-7,CASSPGWAGELFF
TRBV5-1,CASSLLSQLTDTQYF
TRBV7-6,CASSLEGQGSYEQYF
TRBV5-4,CASSWDRVQPQHF
TRBV6-5,CASSYSEDMNTEAFF
TRBV7-3,CASSPGTGLSYEQYF
TRBV7-6,CASSLRTGGDEQYF
TRBV7-9,CASSLANPGAGELFF
TRBV13,CASERPGQGKFF